This T cell receptor beta chain came from a study of early T cells in non-severe SARS-CoV-2 infection. Study-level information: Sequenced material consisted of bulk RNA (from unsorted whole blood), and chains were unpaired. General study points: Database matching using VDJdb favored anti-spike CD8 responses, with private and CD4 specificities left missing.

The CDR3 extends over 15 amino acids. Unmatched junction bases numbered 17, after V lost 6 bases and J lost 7 bases. CDR1 is DFQATT, CDR2 SNEGSKA, per germline (reference sequence). Individual cDNA molecules were tagged with unique molecular identifiers. TCRdb re-derived calls from the 5' RACE reads in MiXCR, one entry per CDR3 protein. The profile shows over 95,000 distinct CDR3 sequences, roughly 17% of them singletons. Comments on this clonotype: Its specificity is unknown.

The receptor was derived from an adult who was a healthcare worker with PCR-confirmed SARS-CoV-2 infection or an uninfected control (not recorded which). Specimen: whole blood. The chain has TRBV20-1 and TRBJ2-7; TRBD1 matches at 8 bases. The CDR3 DNA follows: TGCAGTGCCCCCCGGACAGGGCCATGGGGGAGGGAGCAGTACTTC. Its translation is CSAPRTGPWGREQYF.